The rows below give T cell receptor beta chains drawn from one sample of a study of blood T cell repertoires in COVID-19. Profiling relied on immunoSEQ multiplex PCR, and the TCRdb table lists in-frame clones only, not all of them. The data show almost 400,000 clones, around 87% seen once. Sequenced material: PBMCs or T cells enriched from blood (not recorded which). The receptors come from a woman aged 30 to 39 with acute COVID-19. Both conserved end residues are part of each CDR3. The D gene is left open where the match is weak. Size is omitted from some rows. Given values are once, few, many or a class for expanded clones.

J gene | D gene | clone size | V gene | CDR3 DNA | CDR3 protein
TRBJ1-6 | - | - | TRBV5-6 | TGTGCCAGCAGCCCTGGGCCTAATTCACCCCTCCACTTT | CASSPGPNSPLHF
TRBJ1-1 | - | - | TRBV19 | TGTGCCAGTAGTATAGATGAGAGTCAGGGAGGGACTGAAGCTTTCTTT | CASSIDESQGGTEAFF
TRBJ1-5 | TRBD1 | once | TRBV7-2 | TGTGCCAGCAGTCAAGGGACAGGGGGCAATCAGCCCCAGCATTTT | CASSQGTGGNQPQHF
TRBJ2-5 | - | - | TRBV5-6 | TGTGCCAGCAGCTTGGACAGGGTGGTATTTAGGGAGACCCAGTACTTC | CASSLDRVVFRETQYF
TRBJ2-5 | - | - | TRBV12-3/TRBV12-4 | TGTGCCAGCAGCCCAACACAAGAGACCCAGTACTTC | CASSPTQETQYF
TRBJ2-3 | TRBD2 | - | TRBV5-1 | TGCGCCAGCAGCCCGGGACTAGCGGGGGACCGAGGTAAAAAAAGTACGCAGTATTTT | CASSPGLAGDRGKKSTQYF
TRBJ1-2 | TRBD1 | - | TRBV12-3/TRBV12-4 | TGTGCCAGCAGTCGGACAGGGTGGCTGGGCTACACCTTC | CASSRTGWLGYTF
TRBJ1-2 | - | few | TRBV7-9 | TGTGCCAGCAGCTTAACGGGGAGCTATGGCTACACCTTC | CASSLTGSYGYTF
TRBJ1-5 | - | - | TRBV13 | TGTGCCAGCAGCTTAGGGGCGGGGCAGCCCCAGCATTTT | CASSLGAGQPQHF
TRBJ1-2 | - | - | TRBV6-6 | TGTGCCAGCAGACAAGAGGCTGGACAGAACTATGGCTACACCTTC | CASRQEAGQNYGYTF
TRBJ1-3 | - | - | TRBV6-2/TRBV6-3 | TGTGCCAGCAGTCCCAGGGCAACGTACACCATATATTTT | CASSPRATYTIYF
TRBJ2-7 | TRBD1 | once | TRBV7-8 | TGTGCCAGCAGCTTAGTATTTACCGGGACAGCAGGCCACGAGCAGTACTTC | CASSLVFTGTAGHEQYF
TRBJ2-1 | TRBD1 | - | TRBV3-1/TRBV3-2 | TGTGCCAGCAGCCAAGGACAGGGGTACAATGAGCAGTTCTTC | CASSQGQGYNEQFF
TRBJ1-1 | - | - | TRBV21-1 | TGTGCCAGCAGCAAACCCTGGACAGGGTTCGGGAACACTGAAGCTTTCTTT | CASSKPWTGFGNTEAFF
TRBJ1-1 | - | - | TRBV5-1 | TGCGCCAGCAGCTTGCCCCTGGACAACATGAACACTGAAGCTTTCTTT | CASSLPLDNMNTEAFF
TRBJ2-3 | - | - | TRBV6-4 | TGTGCCAGCAGGACTTACTCGGGGTTTGGGACAGATACGCAGTATTTT | CASRTYSGFGTDTQYF
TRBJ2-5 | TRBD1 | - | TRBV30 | TGTGCCTGGGGCTTACCACAGGGGGCTAGAGAGACCCAGTACTTC | CAWGLPQGARETQYF
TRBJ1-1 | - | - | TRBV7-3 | TGTGCCAGCAGCTTACACAGGAACACTGAAGCTTTCTTT | CASSLHRNTEAFF
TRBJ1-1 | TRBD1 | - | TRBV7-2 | TGTGCCAGCAGCTTATACAGGGGGAACACTGAAGCTTTCTTT | CASSLYRGNTEAFF
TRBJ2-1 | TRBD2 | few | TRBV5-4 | TGTGCCAGCAGCTTGGACCGGGGGGAAGCTAGTGAGCAGTTCTTC | CASSLDRGEASEQFF
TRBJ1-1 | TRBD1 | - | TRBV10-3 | TGTGCCATCAGTGAATTCGGACAGGGAGCCACTGAAGCTTTCTTT | CAISEFGQGATEAFF
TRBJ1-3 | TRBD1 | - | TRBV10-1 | TGCGCCAGCAGTGCGAGCCCAGGGGGCTCTGGAAACACCATATATTTT | CASSASPGGSGNTIYF
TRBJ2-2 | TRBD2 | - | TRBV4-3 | TGCGCCAGCAGCCACACCCTAGCGGGGGGCTCGGACACCGGGGAGCTGTTTTTT | CASSHTLAGGSDTGELFF
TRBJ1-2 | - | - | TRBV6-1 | TGTGCCAGCAGTGAAGCAGGGGGCTATGGCTACACCTTC | CASSEAGGYGYTF
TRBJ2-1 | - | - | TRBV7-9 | TGTGCCAGCAGCTTACTGAGTGAGCAGTTCTTC | CASSLLSEQFF
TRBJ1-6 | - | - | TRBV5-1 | TGCGCCAGCTCGGGACTGGATTCACCCCTCCACTTT | CASSGLDSPLHF
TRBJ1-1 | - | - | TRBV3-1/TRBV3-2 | TGTGCCAGCAGCCAAGGCCCAGGGGCGGTCACTGAAGCTTTCTTT | CASSQGPGAVTEAFF
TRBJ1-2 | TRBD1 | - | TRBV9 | TGTGCCAGCAGCAAAGGGGGCCTTAACTATGGCTACACCTTC | CASSKGGLNYGYTF
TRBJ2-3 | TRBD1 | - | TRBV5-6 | TGTGCCAGCAGTTATGGGACAGGTTGGGCAGATACGCAGTATTTT | CASSYGTGWADTQYF
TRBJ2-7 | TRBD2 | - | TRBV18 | TGTGCCAGCTCACAAGGAGCGGGGCGCTTATACGAGCAGTACTTC | CASSQGAGRLYEQYF
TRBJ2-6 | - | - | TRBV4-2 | TGTGCCAGCAGCCAAGAGGTTCCTGAGGACACCGTCTCTGGGGCCAACGTCCTGACTTTC | CASSQEVPEDTVSGANVLTF